A selection of T cell receptor beta chains follows, all from one sample in a study of blood T cells in healthy people across ages. Each CDR3 protein is one row after TCRdb ran MiXCR on the 5' RACE reads. Among more than 800,000 distinct CDR3 sequences, more than 25% were seen once, and the ten largest hold approximately 15%. Material: blood. The origin of the receptors is an elderly woman in good health. The CDR3 runs from the conserved cysteine through the conserved F or W. A D gene is named only where the DNA matches it firmly. Clone size is stated in some rows and not others, as once, few, many or a class when expanded.

many TRBJ2-7 TRBV20-1 TRBD1 TGCAGTGCAAAAACAGGGGGTAGATACGAGCAGTACTTC CSAKTGGRYEQYF
- TRBJ1-6 TRBV4-2 - TGTGCCAGCAGCCCCCCCGGGTTTGTGCACTTT CASSPPGFVHF
- TRBJ2-4 TRBV7-3 - TGTGCCAGCAGCTTTGATCGGGAAAACATTCAGTACTTC CASSFDRENIQYF
few TRBJ2-2 TRBV27 - TGTGCCAGCAATCACGGCGGGGACCACGGGGAGCTGTTTTTT CASNHGGDHGELFF
many TRBJ2-1 TRBV11-2 - TGTGCCAGCAGCTTAGACAGGGCAAATGAGCAGTTCTTC CASSLDRANEQFF
many TRBJ1-2 TRBV6-2/TRBV6-3 - TGTGCCAGCAGTTACACCGGGACGGACTATGGCTACACCTTC CASSYTGTDYGYTF
- TRBJ2-3 TRBV13 - TGTGCCAGCAGCCCCGCGGAGGGTACGCAGTATTTT CASSPAEGTQYF
- TRBJ1-5 TRBV6-1 - TGTGCTGGGGCGGGACACAAGAATCAGCCCCAGCATTTT CAGAGHKNQPQHF
- TRBJ2-7 TRBV5-5 - TGCGCCAGCAGCCTGAAGCTCCAGGGTGTCTACGAGCAGTACTTC CASSLKLQGVYEQYF
few TRBJ2-5 TRBV5-1 TRBD2 TGCGCCAGCAGCTCAGGTAGCGGGGGGCCCCAAGAGACCCAGTACTTC CASSSGSGGPQETQYF
many TRBJ2-3 TRBV7-2 TRBD2 TGTGCCAGCAGCTTAGTTGCGGCTAGCGGGGGGGCGAGCACAGATACGCAGTATTTT CASSLVAASGGASTDTQYF
few TRBJ2-1 TRBV24-1 - TGTGCCACCAGTGATCCAGGGCCGGGGCCCCGGGAGCAGTTCTTC CATSDPGPGPREQFF
many TRBJ2-1 TRBV12-5 - TGTGCTAGTGCAGAGGGGGGATACAATGAGCAGTTCTTC CASAEGGYNEQFF
many TRBJ1-2 TRBV7-2 - TGTGCCAGCAGCTCGAAATTGGGCGGTTCATATGGCTACACCTTC CASSSKLGGSYGYTF
many TRBJ1-2 TRBV20-1 - TGCAGTGCCCGTGAGACCGGGGCCAGTCCTGACACCTTC CSARETGASPDTF